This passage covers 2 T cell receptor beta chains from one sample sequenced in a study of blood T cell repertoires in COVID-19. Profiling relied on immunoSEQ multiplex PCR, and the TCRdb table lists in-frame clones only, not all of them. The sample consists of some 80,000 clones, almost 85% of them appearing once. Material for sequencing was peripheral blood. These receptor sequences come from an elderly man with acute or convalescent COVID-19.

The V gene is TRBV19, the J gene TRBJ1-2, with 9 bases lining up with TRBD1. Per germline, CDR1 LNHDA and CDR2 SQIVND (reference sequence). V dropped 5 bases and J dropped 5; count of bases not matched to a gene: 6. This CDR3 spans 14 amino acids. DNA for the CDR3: TGTGCCAGTAGTGGGGACAGGGTTGGATATGGCTACACCTTC. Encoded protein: CASSGDRVGYGYTF.

CDR3 sequence: CASRLTVNNQPQHF. For the CDR3, the DNA is TGTGCCAGCAGATTAACAGTGAACAATCAGCCCCAGCATTTT. The chain joins TRBV6-5 to TRBJ1-5; D not resolved. The CDR3 runs 14 residues. Germline V gives CDR1 MNHEY, CDR2 SVGAGI. V was trimmed by 6 bases and J by 3 bases, leaving 12 bases between them.